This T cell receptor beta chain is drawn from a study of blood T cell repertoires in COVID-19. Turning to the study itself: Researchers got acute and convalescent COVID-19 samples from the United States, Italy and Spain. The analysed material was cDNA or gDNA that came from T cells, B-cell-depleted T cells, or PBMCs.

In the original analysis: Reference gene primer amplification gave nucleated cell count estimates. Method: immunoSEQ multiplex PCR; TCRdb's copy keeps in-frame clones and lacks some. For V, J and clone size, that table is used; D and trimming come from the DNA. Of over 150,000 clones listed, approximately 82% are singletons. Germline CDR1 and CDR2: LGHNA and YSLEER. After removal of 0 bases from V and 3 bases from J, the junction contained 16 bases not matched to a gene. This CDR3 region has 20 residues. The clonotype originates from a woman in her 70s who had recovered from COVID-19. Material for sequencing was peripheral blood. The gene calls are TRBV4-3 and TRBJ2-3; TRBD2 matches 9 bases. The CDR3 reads CASSQDWGGVLAGATDTQYF. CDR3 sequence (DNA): TGCGCCAGCAGCCAAGATTGGGGGGGGGTATTAGCGGGAGCTACAGATACGCAGTATTTT.